A single sample is the source of the 14 T cell receptor beta chains below, sequenced in a study of shared clonotypes between healthy human individuals. Some clones are missing from TCRdb's copy, which holds only in-frame ones; the method was immunoSEQ multiplex PCR. This table has around 2.1 million clones, just over 90% appearing once. Terminally differentiated effector memory CD45RA+ cells were left out of the naive CD8 fraction, which was CD45RO-negative and positively selected for CCR7. The sequenced sample consisted of naive CD8+ T cells from PBMCs. The receptors shown here come from a man aged 18 to 29 in good health. Some clones in this sample may be carry-over from other donors' samples.

The chain links TRBV14 to TRBJ1-2; 7 bases match TRBD1. V shed 5 bases and J 5 bases; nucleotides not matched to a gene: 5. From germline, CDR1 is SGHDN and CDR2 FVKESK. The CDR3 is made up of 13 amino acids. CDR3 sequence: CASSADRVYGYTF. CDR3 DNA: TGTGCCAGCAGCGCTGACAGGGTGTATGGCTACACCTTC.

The rearrangement joins TRBV4-1 to TRBJ2-1; D is unclear. V lost 1 base and J lost 8, with 18 bases in between. CDR1 and CDR2 from the germline V gene are MGHRA and YSYEKL. There are 16 residues in the CDR3. The chain's CDR3 is CASSQVAGVVLDEQFF. DNA of the CDR3: TGCGCCAGCAGCCAAGTCGCAGGCGTGGTGTTGGATGAGCAGTTCTTC.

This chain links TRBV29-1 with TRBJ1-1; 10 nucleotides align to TRBD1. This CDR3 is built from 17 residues. The germline V gene has CDR1 SQVTM and CDR2 ANQGSEA. The V segment lost 0 bases and the J segment 4 bases; nucleotides outside the gene matches: 11. For the CDR3, the DNA is TGCAGCGTTGAAGATATAGGGACAGGGGCCGCGGTCACTGAAGCTTTCTTT. It codes for CSVEDIGTGAAVTEAFF.

This clone showed up just once. The chain joins TRBV7-7 to TRBJ2-5, with D unclear. The CDR3 contains 15 residues. The ends were cut back, 4 bases at V and 4 bases at J, with 16 bases in the middle. The germline gives CDR1 SSHAT, CDR2 FNYEAQ (reference sequence). CDR3 bases: TGTGCCAGCAGCTCACAAGACGGTTTTGGAGAGACCCAGTACTTC. It yields the protein CASSSQDGFGETQYF.

The chain joins TRBV30 to TRBJ1-3, with D perhaps matching TRBD1 (5 bases). The CDR3 contains 15 residues. Trimming took off 3 bases at V and 5 bases at J, with 17 bases between the two ends. CDR1 and CDR2 from the germline V gene are GTSNPN and SVGIG (reference sequence). The DNA for the CDR3 is TGTGCCTGGAGCCCCCTCCCCGACAGCCGAAACACCATATATTTT. It codes for CAWSPLPDSRNTIYF.

V and J are TRBV14 and TRBJ1-1; TRBD1 might be the D (5 bases). CDR3 size: 14 residues. V lost 3 bases and J lost 5, with 13 bases in between. CDR1 SGHDN and CDR2 FVKESK come from the germline V gene. In DNA form, the CDR3 reads TGTGCCAGCAGCCACACAGGTAGTTGGACTGAAGCTTTCTTT. This codes for CASSHTGSWTEAFF.

J is TRBJ2-1 and V is TRBV30, with a tentative D call TRBD2 (6 bases). Trimming left V 2 bases short and J 8 bases short, with 22 bases between. The CDR3 extends over 16 amino acids. Germline CDR1 is GTSNPN and CDR2 is SVGIG (reference sequence). CDR3 bases: TGTGCCTGGAGTATTCCAAGGGCGGGGCAGGGCTATGAGCAGTTCTTC. Translated: CAWSIPRAGQGYEQFF.

The gene calls are TRBV28 and TRBJ1-1, with 7 nucleotides matching TRBD1. Germline values: CDR1 MDHEN, CDR2 SYDVKM. V lost 5 bases and J lost 1; bases outside the gene matches: 4. The CDR3 length is 14 residues. CDR3 sequence reads: CASSANRGNTEAFF. The CDR3 DNA sequence: TGTGCCAGCAGTGCAAACAGGGGGAACACTGAAGCTTTCTTT.

This sequence joins TRBV7-9 and TRBJ2-7; 7 nucleotides line up with TRBD1. The V segment lost 4 bases and the J segment 2 bases; nucleotides outside the gene matches: 5. Per germline, CDR1 SEHNR and CDR2 FQNEAQ (reference sequence). This CDR3 has 14 residues. Here the CDR3 DNA reads TGTGCCAGCAGCTCCGCCGGGACAGCCTACGAGCAGTACTTC. Translation: CASSSAGTAYEQYF. The full variable domain, its missing parts supplied by reference TRBV7-9 and TRBJ2-7, is DTGVSQNPRHKITKRGQNVTFRCDPISEHNRLYWYRQTLGQGPEFLTYFQNEAQLEKSRLLSDRFSAERPKGSFSTLEIQRTEQGDSAMYLCASSSAGTAYEQYFGPGTRLTVT.

J is TRBJ2-1 and V is TRBV5-1, with D possibly TRBD2 on 5 matching bases. There are 13 residues in the CDR3. V dropped 2 bases and J dropped 10 bases, with 13 bases sitting between them. Germline loops: CDR1 SGHRS, CDR2 YFSETQ. The CDR3 DNA sequence: TGCGCCAGCAGCTTATGGACTGCCGGGGAGCAGTTCTTC. It is translated as CASSLWTAGEQFF. Complete variable domain (other parts from reference TRBV5-1 and TRBJ2-1): KAGVTQTPRYLIKTRGQQVTLSCSPISGHRSVSWYQQTPGQGLQFLFEYFSETQRNKGNFPGRFSGRQFSNSRSEMNVSTLELGDSALYLCASSLWTAGEQFFGPGTRLTVL.

The chain employs TRBV6-1 and TRBJ1-2; possible D gene TRBD1, 5 bases. Deletions cut 4 bases from V and 6 bases from J, with 15 bases between. CDR1 MNHNS and CDR2 SASEGT come from the germline V gene. CDR3 size: 14 residues. The CDR3 spells CASSVRDPKNGYTF. CDR3 DNA sequence: TGTGCCAGCAGTGTCCGGGACCCTAAAAATGGCTACACCTTC.

This clone was counted between two and nine times. The chain carries TRBV7-9 and TRBJ1-1; D uncertain. Trimming stripped 5 bases from V and 11 bases from J, with 12 bases between. Per the germline V gene, CDR1 is SEHNR and CDR2 is FQNEAQ (reference sequence). The CDR3 has 11 residues. CDR3 sequence (DNA): TGTGCCAGCAGCCGCGGTGGGCTTGCTTTCTTT. This gives the protein CASSRGGLAFF.

Comment on this clone: This may be a read error, as it is one base from a much larger clone. The sample carries other DNA sequences with the same CDR3. The rearrangement uses TRBV28 and TRBJ2-7; D not resolved. The V and J ends lost 2 bases and 3 bases respectively, with 8 bases between them. CDR3 length equals 13 residues. Germline V gene lookup returns CDR1 MDHEN and CDR2 SYDVKM. Here the CDR3 DNA reads TGTGCCAGCAGTTTAGGGCAGAACTACGAGCAGTACTTC. It is translated as CASSLGQNYEQYF.

The V gene is TRBV19, the J gene TRBJ2-1; 9 nucleotides match TRBD1. The CDR3 length is 15 residues. Germline values: CDR1 LNHDA, CDR2 SQIVND (reference sequence). Trimming cost V 2 bases and J 8 bases; bases outside gene matches: 7. CDR3 bases: TGTGCCAGTAGTATACGGGACAGGGTGTACGATGAGCAGTTCTTC. Translation gives CASSIRDRVYDEQFF.